This paragraph reports one TCR beta chain. Its target is unknown. The data were taken from a study of post-analysis software for immune sequencing data. On the study more broadly: The cohort encompassed relapsing-remitting, secondary progressive and progressive-relapsing multiple sclerosis disease courses. Study results and limitations: When patients were compared with controls, 4 or 5 TRBV segments were more frequent, TRBV5-6, TRBV5-1 and TRBV20-1 among them. Compared with controls, patients showed significantly lower normalized Chao1 diversity.

Prepared TCR beta cDNA libraries contained unique molecular identifiers. Roughly 500,000 cDNA molecules were obtained from roughly 1.1 to 9.2 million T cells. TCRdb ran MiXCR on the PCR reads and lists one entry per CDR3 protein. This table holds 170,000 or so distinct CDR3 sequences, roughly 30% found once. Germline lookup yields CDR1 SQVTM and CDR2 ANQGSEA. The V end lost 3 bases, the J end lost 6 bases, and 11 bases lay between the germline ends. This CDR3 has 12 amino acids. The source material was blood. The chain carries TRBV29-1 and TRBJ1-1; the D gene is possibly TRBD1 (5 bases). The sequence came from a girl between 5 and 17 years old with multiple sclerosis. DNA of the CDR3: TGCAGCGTTGATCAGGGCCACGCTGAAGCTTTCTTT. This codes for CSVDQGHAEAFF.